The clone carrying this T cell receptor beta chain has only a few counts. What it recognizes is unknown. The authors incorporated unique molecular identifiers into the TCR beta cDNA libraries. TCRdb fed the PCR reads into MiXCR, producing one record per CDR3 protein. The sample has about 770,000 distinct CDR3 sequences, just over 45% seen once. This record comes from a study of post-analysis software for immune sequencing data. Regarding the study as a whole: Controls significantly exceeded multiple sclerosis patients in normalized Chao1 diversity.

Sequenced: blood. The TCR comes from a girl under 18 with multiple sclerosis.

CDR3 nucleotides: TGTGCCAGCAGCGTAGGGGTCTCCTACAATGAGCAGTTCTTC. Protein sequence: CASSVGVSYNEQFF. This chain connects TRBV9 to TRBJ2-1; no clear D gene. The CDR3 has 14 amino acids. Germline V gene sequence: CDR1 SGDLS, CDR2 YYNGEE. V was shortened by 0 bases and J by 0 bases, with 4 bases between the two germline ends.